Each of the 19 T cell receptor beta chains below was sequenced from the same sample in a study of T cell responses to AZD1222 COVID-19 vaccine. Some clones are missing from TCRdb's copy, which holds only in-frame ones; the method was immunoSEQ multiplex PCR. The sample records over 150,000 clones, about nine tenths being singletons. This material consisted of peripheral blood, taken on day 0 of AZD1222 vaccination. The receptor set was obtained from an adult in good health.

The chain combines TRBV30 with TRBJ2-5; maybe TRBD2 (7 bases). V was shortened by 0 bases and J by 3 bases, with 17 bases between the two germline ends. CDR3 length: 16 residues. The germline gives CDR1 GTSNPN, CDR2 SVGIG (reference sequence). In DNA form, the CDR3 reads TGTGCCTGGAGTGTTGGGGGGGCAGGGAGGAAAGAGACCCAGTACTTC. This encodes CAWSVGGAGRKETQYF.

For the CDR3, the DNA is TGTGCCAGCAGGGACAGGGACCAGCCCCAGCATTTT. Translation: CASRDRDQPQHF. The gene calls are TRBV12-3 or TRBV12-4 and TRBJ1-5; 8 positions match TRBD1. This CDR3 spans 12 amino acids. After removal of 6 bases from V and 7 bases from J, the junction contained 2 bases not matched to a gene.

V usage is TRBV9 and J usage is TRBJ2-3; 15 nucleotides match TRBD2. The CDR3 length is 17 residues. CDR1 and CDR2 from the germline V gene are SGDLS and YYNGEE. V lost 0 bases, J lost 6 bases, and 5 bases stayed unmatched. The CDR3 sequence is CASSVGTSGGERDTQYF. CDR3 sequence (DNA): TGTGCCAGCAGCGTAGGGACTAGCGGGGGGGAACGTGATACGCAGTATTTT.

The V call is TRBV29-1, the J call TRBJ1-2; the match to TRBD1 covers 9 bases. This CDR3 is 13 amino acids long. The J segment lost 4 bases and the V segment lost 6 bases, leaving 6 bases of the junction unmatched. Germline V gene sequence: CDR1 SQVTM, CDR2 ANQGSEA. For the CDR3, the DNA is TGCAGCGTCGAAACAGGGGGCGGCTATGGCTACACCTTC. This translates into CSVETGGGYGYTF.

This chain links TRBV5-1 with TRBJ1-1, with D possibly TRBD1 on 5 matching bases. CDR3 length: 15 amino acids. In germline, CDR1 is SGHRS, CDR2 YFSETQ. V dropped 4 bases and J dropped 2 bases, with 15 bases sitting between them. CDR3 residues: CASSPTRTLNTEAFF. The CDR3 bases are TGCGCCAGCAGCCCCACTAGGACACTTAACACTGAAGCTTTCTTT.

V usage is TRBV9 and J usage is TRBJ2-7; D call uncertain. CDR1 SGDLS and CDR2 YYNGEE come from the germline V gene. CDR3 length: 13 residues. V lost 4 bases and J lost 5, with 13 bases in between. The DNA for the CDR3 is TGTGCCAGCAGCACTTCACGCGTCGACGAGCAGTACTTC. Protein product: CASSTSRVDEQYF.

The V and J genes are TRBV6-5 and TRBJ1-3; weak D call: TRBD1 (6 bases). Trimming took off 0 bases at V and 3 bases at J, with 12 bases between the two ends. CDR1 and CDR2 from the germline V gene are MNHEY and SVGAGI. This CDR3 has 16 amino acids. For the CDR3, the DNA is TGTGCCAGCAGTTACTCAGGGGGAGAAGGTGGAAACACCATATATTTT. Its translation: CASSYSGGEGGNTIYF.

The V call is TRBV5-6, the J call TRBJ1-2, with D possibly being TRBD1 (6 bases). CDR1 is SGHDT and CDR2 is YYEEEE in the germline V gene. The V gene lost 0 bases and the J gene lost 0 bases, with 9 bases spanning the gap. The CDR3 runs 15 residues. The CDR3 sequence: CASSLVDRSNYGYTF. CDR3 sequence (DNA): TGTGCCAGCAGCTTGGTAGACAGGTCTAACTATGGCTACACCTTC. The full variable domain, with the rest looked up from reference TRBV5-6 and TRBJ1-2, is DAGVTQSPTHLIKTRGQQVTLRCSPKSGHDTVSWYQQALGQGPQFIFQYYEEEERQRGNFPDRFSGHQFPNYSSELNVNALLLGDSALYLCASSLVDRSNYGYTFGSGTRLTVV.

The genes are TRBV2 and TRBJ2-7; weak D call: TRBD1 (5 bases). The CDR3 is made up of 13 amino acids. V lost 8 bases, J lost 2 bases, and 13 bases lay in between. Per germline, CDR1 SNHLY and CDR2 FYNNEI. The CDR3 loop is CASGAVIPYEQYF. For the CDR3, the DNA is TGTGCCAGCGGGGCAGTGATCCCCTACGAGCAGTACTTC.

This clone was observed at least ten times. This chain links TRBV4-1 with TRBJ2-7; 9 nucleotides line up with TRBD2. CDR3 length: 17 amino acids. J lost 0 bases, V lost 4 bases, and 10 bases had no gene match. The V gene's germline CDR1 is MGHRA and CDR2 YSYEKL. The CDR3 sequence: CASSPRYPGLASYEQYF. In DNA, the CDR3 is TGCGCCAGCAGCCCACGCTACCCGGGACTAGCCTCCTACGAGCAGTACTTC.

The chain carries TRBV7-8 and TRBJ1-2; the D gene is possibly TRBD1 (5 bases). The CDR3 runs to 16 residues. CDR1 is SGHVS and CDR2 is FQNEAQ in the germline V gene. V lost 1 base to trimming and J lost 5 bases, with 17 bases between them. CDR3 in amino acids: CASSLGGGAEGYGYTF. DNA for the CDR3: TGTGCCAGCAGCTTAGGGGGCGGAGCGGAGGGGTATGGCTACACCTTC.

The V call is TRBV12-3 or TRBV12-4, the J call TRBJ1-3; 7 bases are shared with TRBD1. The ends lost 6 bases at V and 16 bases at J; junction bases unmatched: 12. CDR3 size: 12 residues. CDR3: CASSKGDSKGYF. The DNA for the CDR3 is TGTGCCAGCAGCAAAGGGGACAGTAAGGGGTATTTT.

The rearrangement uses TRBV7-2 and TRBJ2-3; 8 nucleotides match TRBD2. This CDR3 has 16 amino acids. J was trimmed by 4 bases and V by 5 bases; bases with no gene match: 11. The germline CDR1 and CDR2 sequences are SGHTA and FQGNSA. In DNA, the CDR3 is TGTGCCAGCAGCCCCCGAGCGGGGGCCCGGGCAGATACGCAGTATTTT. This translates into CASSPRAGARADTQYF.

This clone was seen just once. CDR3 loop: CASSIAGWMDYGYTF. The CDR3 bases are TGTGCCAGTAGTATCGCGGGGTGGATGGACTATGGCTACACCTTC. The chain carries TRBV19 and TRBJ1-2; no clear D gene. The V gene's germline CDR1 is LNHDA and CDR2 SQIVND (reference sequence). This CDR3 is built from 15 residues. The V and J ends lost 3 bases and 3 bases respectively, with 14 bases between them.

The chain uses TRBV25-1 and TRBJ2-5, with 9 bases matching TRBD1. Trimming at V came to 7 bases and at J to 5 bases, leaving 11 bases not matched to a gene. Germline V gives CDR1 MGHDK, CDR2 SYGVNS. The CDR3 extends over 15 amino acids. In nucleotides, the CDR3 is TGTGCCAGCAACCCCTTACAGGGGGCAGGGGAGACCCAGTACTTC. As protein: CASNPLQGAGETQYF. The entire variable domain, with the rest obtained from reference TRBV25-1 and TRBJ2-5, is as follows: EADIYQTPRYLVIGTGKKITLECSQTMGHDKMYWYQQDPGMELHLIHYSYGVNSTEKGDLSSESTVSRIRTEHFPLTLESARPSHTSQYLCASNPLQGAGETQYFGPGTRLLVL.

The V gene is TRBV7-2, the J gene TRBJ1-5; unclear D gene. The V end was cut by 5 bases, the J end by 5 bases, with 19 bases between. This CDR3 contains 16 residues. The V gene's germline CDR1 is SGHTA and CDR2 FQGNSA. The CDR3: CASSPGVLTPYQPQHF. In DNA, the CDR3 is TGTGCCAGCAGCCCCGGGGTCCTTACCCCATATCAGCCCCAGCATTTT.

The chain employs TRBV2 and TRBJ1-5; tentative D call: TRBD1 (5 bases). The CDR3 contains 15 residues. Germline CDR1 and CDR2: SNHLY and FYNNEI. Deletions cut 4 bases from V and 6 bases from J, with 16 bases between. The CDR3 protein is CASSVMEGATQPQHF. The CDR3 DNA reads TGTGCCAGCAGTGTTATGGAAGGGGCGACTCAGCCCCAGCATTTT.

This rearrangement joins TRBV27 to TRBJ1-4; D is ambiguous. The V gene's germline CDR1 is MNHEY and CDR2 SMNVEV (reference sequence). Trimming took off 8 bases at V and 4 bases at J, with 14 bases between the two ends. The CDR3 is made up of 14 amino acids. CDR3 residues: CASRFSSYNEKLFF. The CDR3, as DNA: TGTGCCAGCCGATTCTCCAGCTATAATGAAAAACTGTTTTTT.

The V gene is TRBV14, the J gene TRBJ2-2; 7 bases align to TRBD1. The junction had 9 bases not matched to a gene; V was cut back by 4 bases and J by 7 bases. The germline V gene has CDR1 SGHDN and CDR2 FVKESK. There are 15 residues in the CDR3. CDR3 loop: CASSLRQGKHGELFF. The CDR3 DNA reads as TGTGCCAGCAGCCTTCGACAGGGAAAGCACGGGGAGCTGTTTTTT.